This TCR beta chain came from a study of early T cells in non-severe SARS-CoV-2 infection. Turning to the study itself: The sequenced material was bulk RNA from unsorted whole blood, and its chains were unpaired.

Study-wide results and limits: Anti-spike CD8 responses were favored in VDJdb matching, and private and CD4 specificities were missed.

J was trimmed by 5 bases and V by 5 bases; bases with no gene match: 12. The CDR3 covers 15 residues. Per the germline V gene, CDR1 is DFQATT and CDR2 is SNEGSKA (reference sequence). There are many counts of this clonotype. What it binds is not known. Unique molecular identifiers were added to individual cDNA molecules. TCRdb reanalysed the 5' RACE reads using MiXCR and keeps one entry per CDR3 protein. The sample lists fewer than 120,000 distinct CDR3 sequences; 10% to 15% were seen once. The chain combines TRBV20-1 with TRBJ2-1, with TRBD2 matching 7 bases. Sequenced here: whole blood, sampled at baseline. This TCR derives from an adult who was a healthcare worker with PCR-confirmed SARS-CoV-2 infection or an uninfected control (not recorded which). CDR3 DNA: TGCAGTGCTCCTCGTTCGGCTAGCGGCCACAATGAGCAGTTCTTC. Its translation is CSAPRSASGHNEQFF.